The rows below give T cell receptor beta chains drawn from one sample of a study of shared clonotypes between healthy human individuals. TCRdb's table, derived via immunoSEQ multiplex PCR, lists solely in-frame clones and lacks some. This sample has 2 million or so clones, with less than 95% found just once. The material sequenced was naive CD8+ T cells sorted from blood. These receptors all stem from a man in his late teens or twenties in good health. CDR3s include the opening cysteine and the closing phenylalanine or tryptophan. D genes are given only for firm matches. Where a row states a size, it is once, few, many or the class of an expanded clone; other rows omit it.

TRBV6-5	-	-	TRBJ2-1	CASSYSLAPGEQFF	TGTGCCAGCAGTTACTCACTTGCTCCGGGCGAGCAGTTCTTC
TRBV6-5	-	-	TRBJ2-1	CASSDFSGNYNEQFF	TGTGCCAGCAGTGACTTTTCGGGAAACTACAATGAGCAGTTCTTC
TRBV14	-	-	TRBJ1-1	CASSQDGEGMTTEAFF	TGTGCCAGCAGCCAAGATGGGGAGGGGATGACGACTGAAGCTTTCTTT
TRBV5-1	TRBD1	once	TRBJ1-4	CASSLIRQGANEKLFF	TGCGCCAGCAGCTTGATAAGACAGGGGGCGAATGAAAAACTGTTTTTT
TRBV5-1	-	once	TRBJ2-2	CASSLGQALTGELFF	TGCGCCAGCAGCTTGGGGCAGGCATTGACCGGGGAGCTGTTTTTT
TRBV5-4	-	-	TRBJ1-5	CASSSGLDQPQHF	TGTGCCAGCAGCTCGGGGTTGGATCAGCCCCAGCATTTT
TRBV11-2	-	-	TRBJ2-1	CASSFGNEQFF	TGTGCCAGCAGCTTTGGTAATGAGCAGTTCTTC
TRBV7-9	TRBD2	-	TRBJ2-1	CASSVSGRAAYNEQFF	TGTGCCAGCAGCGTTTCGGGGAGGGCGGCCTACAATGAGCAGTTCTTC
TRBV7-2	TRBD2	-	TRBJ2-1	CASSSLAGVYNEQFF	TGTGCCAGCAGCTCATTAGCGGGAGTCTACAATGAGCAGTTCTTC
TRBV6-4	TRBD2	-	TRBJ2-2	CASSDVGLAGVRRWFTGELFF	TGTGCCAGCAGTGACGTCGGACTAGCGGGAGTTCGAAGGTGGTTCACCGGGGAGCTGTTTTTT
TRBV2	-	-	TRBJ1-3	CASTRSQSTGNTIYF	TGTGCCAGCACCCGTTCCCAATCCACTGGAAACACCATATATTTT
TRBV7-9	TRBD2	-	TRBJ2-7	CASSLLAGVTYEQYF	TGTGCCAGCAGCTTACTAGCGGGAGTCACCTACGAGCAGTACTTC
TRBV11-2	-	-	TRBJ2-5	CASSPTQETQYF	TGTGCCAGCAGCCCAACCCAAGAGACCCAGTACTTC
TRBV7-9	-	-	TRBJ2-3	CASSARSAASTDTQYF	TGTGCCAGCAGCGCAAGGAGCGCGGCGAGCACAGATACGCAGTATTTT
TRBV6-1	TRBD1	-	TRBJ1-6	CASSEEGTGLLYNSPLHF	TGTGCCAGCAGTGAAGAAGGGACAGGGTTACTATATAATTCACCCCTCCACTTT